This T cell receptor (beta chain) was captured by sequencing in a study of response to subunit inactivated influenza vaccine (dated by TCRdb to 2017 to 2018). Regarding the complete study: To follow how T cells responded to a trivalent subunit inactivated influenza vaccine, the researchers relied on deep quantitative profiling of the T cell receptor repertoire.

The CDR3 goes from the cysteine to the phenylalanine over 18 residues. Kept here is only the CDR3 DNA, which spans 54 bases and is read in frame from base 1. The germline V gene yields WSHSY for CDR1 and SAAADI for CDR2. V is reduced by 5 bases and J by 0 bases, leaving a spacing of 22 bases between them. Overall study results and their limits: According to the authors, only a limited number of new T cells may be recruited by each seasonal influenza vaccination.

Libraries were constructed by RT-PCR. The reads were generated on an Illumina HiSeq 2500. TCRdb applied fastp at Q25 and MiXCR to the public reads, then kept only in-frame beta chains. CDR3 protein sequences are deduplicated, and each keeps its most common genes and DNA. Here the sample has about 800,000 distinct CDR3 sequences; 21% occur a single time. The ten largest clonotypes hold about 9.4% of the sample. About this clonotype itself: This clone's antigen is unknown. No quality values exist for individual bases; no much larger clone is one base distant.

Sample: PBMCs from blood, taken more than 4 days after vaccination. The chain is encoded by TRBV10-2 joined to TRBJ2-5; perhaps TRBD2 is the D gene, with 6 bases matching. The sequence was collected from a man aged 50 or older who received an inactivated influenza vaccine. Donor details come from another sample of the same person, matched by shared clones. CDR3 reads: CASSSIAARPPYQETQYF. The nucleotide sequence reads as follows: TGCGCCAGCAGTTCAATAGCGGCCAGACCTCCGTACCAAGAGACCCAGTACTTC.